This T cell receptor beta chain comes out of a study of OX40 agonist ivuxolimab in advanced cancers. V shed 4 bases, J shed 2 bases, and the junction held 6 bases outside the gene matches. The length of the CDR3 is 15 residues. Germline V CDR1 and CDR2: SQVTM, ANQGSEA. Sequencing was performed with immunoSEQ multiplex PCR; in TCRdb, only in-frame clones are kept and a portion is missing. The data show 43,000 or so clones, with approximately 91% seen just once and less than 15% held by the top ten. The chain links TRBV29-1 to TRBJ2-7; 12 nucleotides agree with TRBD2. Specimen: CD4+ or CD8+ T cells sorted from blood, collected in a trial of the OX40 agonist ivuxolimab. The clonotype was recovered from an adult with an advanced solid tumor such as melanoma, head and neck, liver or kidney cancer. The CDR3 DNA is TGCAGCGTTGTAGGGCCTAGCGGGAGGGCCTACGAGCAGTACTTC. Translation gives CSVVGPSGRAYEQYF.